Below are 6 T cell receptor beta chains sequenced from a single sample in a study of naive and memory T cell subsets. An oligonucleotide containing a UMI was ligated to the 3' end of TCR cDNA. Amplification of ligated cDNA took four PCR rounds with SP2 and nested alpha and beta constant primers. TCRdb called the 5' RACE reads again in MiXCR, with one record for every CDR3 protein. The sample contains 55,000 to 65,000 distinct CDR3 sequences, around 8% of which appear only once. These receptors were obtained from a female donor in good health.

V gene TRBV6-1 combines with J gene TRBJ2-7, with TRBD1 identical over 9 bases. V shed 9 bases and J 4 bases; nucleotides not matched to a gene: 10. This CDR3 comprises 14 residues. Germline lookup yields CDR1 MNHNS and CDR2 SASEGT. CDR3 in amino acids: CASNRDRARYEQYF. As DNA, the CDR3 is TGTGCCAGTAACCGGGACAGGGCTAGATACGAGCAGTACTTC.

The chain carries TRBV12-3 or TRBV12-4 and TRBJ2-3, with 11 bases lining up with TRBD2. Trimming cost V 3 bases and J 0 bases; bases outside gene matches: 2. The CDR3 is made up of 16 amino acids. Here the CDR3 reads CASSFRLAGSTDTQYF. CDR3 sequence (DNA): TGTGCCAGCAGTTTCCGACTAGCGGGGAGCACAGATACGCAGTATTTT.

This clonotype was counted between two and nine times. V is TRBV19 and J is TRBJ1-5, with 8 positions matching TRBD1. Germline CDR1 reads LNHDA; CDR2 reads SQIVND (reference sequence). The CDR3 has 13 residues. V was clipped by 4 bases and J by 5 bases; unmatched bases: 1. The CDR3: CASSTGGDQPQHF. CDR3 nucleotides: TGTGCCAGTAGTACAGGGGGCGATCAGCCCCAGCATTTT.

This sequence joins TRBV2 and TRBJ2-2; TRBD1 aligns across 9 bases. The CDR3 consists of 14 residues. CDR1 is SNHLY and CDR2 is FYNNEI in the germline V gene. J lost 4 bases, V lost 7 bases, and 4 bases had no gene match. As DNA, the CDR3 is TGTGCCAGCACCGGGACAGGGTTCACCGGGGAGCTGTTTTTT. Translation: CASTGTGFTGELFF.

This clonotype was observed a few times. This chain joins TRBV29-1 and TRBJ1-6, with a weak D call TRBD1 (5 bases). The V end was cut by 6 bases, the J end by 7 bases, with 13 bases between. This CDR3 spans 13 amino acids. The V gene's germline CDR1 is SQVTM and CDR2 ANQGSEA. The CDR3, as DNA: TGCAGCGTACATCAGGGTGGAAATTCACCCCTCCACTTT. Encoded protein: CSVHQGGNSPLHF.

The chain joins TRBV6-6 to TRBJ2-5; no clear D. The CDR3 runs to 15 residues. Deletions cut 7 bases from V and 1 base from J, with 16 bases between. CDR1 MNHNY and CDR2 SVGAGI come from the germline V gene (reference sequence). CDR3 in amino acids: CASTPNVGIQETQYF. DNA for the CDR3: TGTGCCAGCACGCCAAATGTGGGGATCCAAGAGACCCAGTACTTC.